These T cell receptor beta chains were read from a single sample in a study of beta chain features in type 1 diabetes. Repertoires were generated with immunoSEQ multiplex PCR, while TCRdb's copy carries only in-frame clones and drops some. The sample shows over 200,000 clones, about a tenth of them seen only once. The sample taken for sequencing was naive CD4+ T cells from blood. These receptors were collected from a man aged 30 to 39 with type 1 diabetes. The CDR3 runs from the conserved cysteine through the conserved F or W. The order of the fields is V gene, J gene, D gene, clone size, CDR3 protein, CDR3 DNA. D genes are given only for firm matches. Some rows have no size entry. The others give once, few or many, or a class for an expanded clone.

TRBV7-9	TRBJ2-7	TRBD2	-	CASSSSPGLAGGQQYEQYF	TGTGCCAGCAGCTCATCCCCTGGACTAGCGGGGGGGCAGCAATACGAGCAGTACTTC
TRBV5-4	TRBJ2-7	-	-	CASSPTAYDGEQYF	TGTGCCAGCAGCCCTACAGCCTATGATGGAGAGCAGTACTTC
TRBV7-3	TRBJ2-3	TRBD1	-	CASSPDREDTQYF	TGTGCCAGCAGCCCGGACAGGGAGGATACGCAGTATTTT
TRBV28	TRBJ2-7	TRBD1	few	CASRLQGYEQYF	TGTGCCAGCAGACTACAGGGGTACGAGCAGTACTTC
TRBV6-5	TRBJ2-7	TRBD2	few	CASSYSIGGASYEQYF	TGTGCCAGCAGTTACTCGATCGGGGGGGCTTCCTACGAGCAGTACTTC
TRBV5-1	TRBJ2-1	-	few	CASSQGKNNEQFF	TGCGCCAGCAGCCAGGGGAAAAACAATGAGCAGTTCTTC
TRBV7-3	TRBJ1-2	TRBD1	few	CASSLGDSAAYTF	TGTGCCAGCAGCTTAGGGGACAGCGCAGCCTACACCTTC
TRBV7-9	TRBJ2-7	-	few	CASSLGMPSYEQYF	TGTGCCAGCAGCTTAGGAATGCCTAGCTACGAGCAGTACTTC
TRBV11-3	TRBJ2-7	TRBD2	-	CASSLGTSYEQYF	TGTGCCAGCAGCCTAGGGACTAGCTACGAGCAGTACTTC
TRBV29-1	TRBJ2-7	TRBD1	few	CSAAFRDRKVEPYEQYF	TGCAGCGCGGCGTTCCGGGACAGGAAGGTGGAACCCTACGAGCAGTACTTC
TRBV2	TRBJ1-5	-	-	CASSEPQGGGQPQHF	TGTGCCAGCAGTGAACCTCAGGGAGGTGGTCAGCCCCAGCATTTT
TRBV2	TRBJ2-3	TRBD2	few	CASRRAGSTDTQYF	TGTGCCAGCAGAAGAGCGGGGAGCACAGATACGCAGTATTTT
TRBV10-3	TRBJ2-7	-	-	CAIARVADGYEQYF	TGTGCCATCGCAAGGGTAGCGGACGGCTACGAGCAGTACTTC
TRBV15	TRBJ2-7	-	few	CATSRGGNEQYF	TGTGCCACCAGCAGAGGAGGTAACGAGCAGTACTTC
TRBV7-3	TRBJ1-1	-	-	CASSFGENTEAFF	TGTGCCAGCAGCTTCGGGGAGAACACTGAAGCTTTCTTT
TRBV29-1	TRBJ2-5	TRBD2	-	CSVGLAGGESQYF	TGCAGCGTGGGACTAGCGGGGGGCGAGTCCCAGTACTTC
TRBV29-1	TRBJ2-7	TRBD1	few	CSGGQDYEQYF	TGCAGCGGGGGACAGGACTACGAGCAGTACTTC
TRBV25-1	TRBJ2-1	TRBD1	-	CASSGTGANEQFF	TGTGCCAGCAGTGGAACAGGGGCCAATGAGCAGTTCTTC
TRBV5-6	TRBJ1-4	TRBD1	-	CASSFRTGQRVVKLFF	TGTGCCAGCAGCTTCCGGACAGGGCAACGGGTAGTGAAACTGTTTTTT
TRBV6-6	TRBJ1-5	-	-	CASRGDSNQPQHF	TGTGCCAGCAGGGGAGATAGCAATCAGCCCCAGCATTTT
TRBV9	TRBJ2-3	TRBD2	-	CASSNLAGNTDTQYF	TGTGCCAGCAGCAACCTAGCGGGGAACACAGATACGCAGTATTTT
TRBV5-1	TRBJ2-3	-	few	CASSPGGGPADTQYF	TGCGCCAGCTCCCCGGGCGGGGGCCCCGCAGATACGCAGTATTTT
TRBV7-9	TRBJ1-1	TRBD1	once	CASSFGQGENTEAFF	TGTGCCAGCAGCTTTGGACAGGGGGAGAACACTGAAGCTTTCTTT
TRBV5-1	TRBJ1-6	TRBD1	-	CASSVGQGRGSPLHF	TGCGCCAGCAGCGTCGGACAGGGCCGCGGTTCACCCCTCCACTTT
TRBV28	TRBJ2-1	-	-	CASSPPLSEQFF	TGTGCCAGCAGTCCCCCACTTTCGGAGCAGTTCTTC
TRBV6-5	TRBJ2-3	TRBD2	few	CASRLAGGTDTQYF	TGTGCCAGTAGACTAGCGGGGGGTACAGATACGCAGTATTTT
TRBV10-3	TRBJ2-5	-	-	CAISPGTARETQYF	TGTGCCATCAGTCCTGGGACTGCCCGGGAGACCCAGTACTTC
TRBV13	TRBJ2-5	TRBD1	-	CASSFRTGQETQYF	TGTGCCAGCAGCTTTAGGACAGGACAAGAGACCCAGTACTTC
TRBV7-9	TRBJ1-1	TRBD1	few	CASSRQGLLNTEAFF	TGTGCCAGCAGCCGACAGGGGCTACTGAACACTGAAGCTTTCTTT
TRBV12-5	TRBJ2-5	-	few	CASGSAVETQYF	TGTGCTAGTGGGTCGGCGGTAGAGACCCAGTACTTC
TRBV11-2	TRBJ2-1	TRBD2	-	CASSEREGGEQFF	TGTGCCAGCAGCGAGCGGGAGGGAGGGGAGCAGTTCTTC
TRBV18	TRBJ2-4	-	-	CASSPRVGELGNIQYF	TGTGCCAGCTCACCACGAGTCGGTGAACTCGGAAACATTCAGTACTTC
TRBV7-2	TRBJ2-1	-	-	CASSLEPGGFDEQFF	TGTGCCAGCAGCTTAGAGCCAGGGGGGTTCGATGAGCAGTTCTTC
TRBV5-6	TRBJ2-4	TRBD2	-	CASSLRGVAKNIQYF	TGTGCCAGCAGCTTGCGGGGGGTAGCCAAAAACATTCAGTACTTC
TRBV5-4	TRBJ2-1	TRBD1	few	CASSLGGTQGDEQFF	TGTGCCAGCAGCTTAGGGGGAACCCAGGGGGATGAGCAGTTCTTC
TRBV6-6	TRBJ2-3	TRBD1	-	CASRQPGQPTDTQYF	TGTGCCAGCAGACAGCCGGGACAGCCCACAGATACGCAGTATTTT
TRBV30	TRBJ1-1	-	-	CAWRGRAGTEAFF	TGTGCCTGGAGGGGGAGGGCTGGCACTGAAGCTTTCTTT
TRBV7-2	TRBJ1-6	-	-	CASSFPGSYNSPLHF	TGTGCCAGCAGCTTTCCAGGATCCTATAATTCACCCCTCCACTTT
TRBV29-1	TRBJ1-2	TRBD1	few	CSVDGPGGTNYGYTF	TGCAGCGTTGACGGGCCAGGGGGGACTAACTATGGCTACACCTTC
TRBV7-9	TRBJ2-3	TRBD2	few	CASSSVGGGGYTQYF	TGTGCCAGCAGCTCCGTGGGGGGGGGTGGATATACGCAGTATTTT
TRBV30	TRBJ2-3	-	few	CAWKPSATQYF	TGTGCCTGGAAGCCCAGCGCCACGCAGTATTTT
TRBV20-1	TRBJ2-5	-	-	CSAPRGETQYF	TGCAGTGCCCCCCGGGGGGAGACCCAGTACTTC
TRBV5-1	TRBJ2-3	TRBD1	-	CASSLGQGSDTQYF	TGCGCCAGCAGCTTGGGACAGGGCTCAGATACGCAGTATTTT
TRBV29-1	TRBJ2-7	TRBD1	-	CSARQGLTYEQYF	TGCAGCGCCCGACAGGGGTTAACCTACGAGCAGTACTTC
TRBV19	TRBJ1-5	-	few	CASSIGGSRNQPQHF	TGTGCCAGTAGTATCGGGGGGTCACGCAATCAGCCCCAGCATTTT
TRBV5-4	TRBJ1-1	-	-	CASSVGVFRGRVSTEAFF	TGTGCCAGCAGTGTGGGCGTATTCAGGGGCAGGGTGAGCACTGAAGCTTTCTTT
TRBV30	TRBJ1-6	TRBD1	-	CAWTGGPSPLHF	TGTGCCTGGACAGGGGGCCCATCACCCCTCCACTTT
TRBV9	TRBJ1-2	TRBD1	few	CASSRTGINGYTF	TGTGCCAGCAGCCGGACAGGGATTAATGGCTACACCTTC